This TCR beta chain was captured in a study of PD-1 blockade in classical Hodgkin lymphoma. Study results and caveats: Healthy donors were reported to have higher baseline TCR diversity than newly diagnosed patients. Why the repertoires differ is still unclear, perhaps disease activity or prior therapy.

Losses at the gene ends were 0 bases for V and 7 bases for J; bases not matched to a gene: 9. The CDR3 totals 16 residues. CDR1 is LGHNA, CDR2 YNFKEQ, per germline. Sequencing used immunoSEQ multiplex PCR; TCRdb keeps in-frame clones, though not all of them. The table shows 17,000 or so clones, with over 80% occurring only once. With regard to this clone: Its antigen is not identified.

Relapses following autologous stem cell transplantation were seen in all patients, with brentuximab vedotin exposure varying. By magnetic negative selection, CD4+ T cells were purified from thawed PBMCs. The source material was CD4+ T cells from blood, sampled at baseline. The rearrangement uses TRBV4-2 and TRBJ2-1; 7 positions match TRBD2. The TCR originated in a human donor with classical Hodgkin lymphoma. The CDR3 sequence: CASSQEVGAGMNEQFF. CDR3 DNA sequence: TGTGCCAGCAGCCAAGAGGTAGGAGCGGGGATGAATGAGCAGTTCTTC.